This entry lists 5 T cell receptor beta chains sequenced from one sample in a study of T cell responses to AZD1222 COVID-19 vaccine. The data were produced by immunoSEQ multiplex PCR, yet TCRdb's version contains in-frame clones alone and is incomplete. The sample records over 90,000 clones, around 87% being singletons. Sequences were derived from peripheral blood, sampled on day 0 of AZD1222 vaccination. These receptor sequences come from an adult in good health.

This chain uses TRBV5-6 with TRBJ2-7; 10 bases map to TRBD1. CDR1 is SGHDT, CDR2 YYEEEE, per germline. V trimming: 4 bases; J trimming: 2 bases; junction bases outside the gene matches: 6. The CDR3 covers 15 residues. The CDR3 nucleotides are TGTGCCAGCAGCCCCCCCGGACAGGGGGCCTACGAGCAGTACTTC. Translating it yields CASSPPGQGAYEQYF.

V gene TRBV7-9 combines with J gene TRBJ1-2; D perhaps matches TRBD1 (5 bases). V was trimmed by 0 bases and J by 1 base, leaving 6 bases between them. The length of the CDR3 is 14 residues. The V gene's germline CDR1 is SEHNR and CDR2 FQNEAQ (reference sequence). The DNA of the CDR3 is TGTGCCAGCAGCTTAGCGACAGTTAACTATGGCTACACCTTC. Translated, it gives CASSLATVNYGYTF.

Only a few counts were recorded for this clone. This chain connects TRBV5-6 to TRBJ2-5; D is perhaps TRBD1 (5 bases). The CDR3 covers 15 residues. Germline V gene sequence: CDR1 SGHDT, CDR2 YYEEEE. The V gene lost 4 bases and the J gene lost 0 bases, with 13 bases spanning the gap. CDR3 loop: CASSALDSYQETQYF. DNA of the CDR3: TGTGCCAGCAGCGCACTCGACAGTTACCAAGAGACCCAGTACTTC.

The chain employs TRBV27 and TRBJ2-1; D is possibly TRBD1 (6 bases). Trimming stripped 3 bases from V and 8 bases from J, with 8 bases between. The CDR3 loop spans 12 amino acids. The germline V gene has CDR1 MNHEY and CDR2 SMNVEV (reference sequence). CDR3 sequence (DNA): TGTGCCAGCAGTTTCAGGGGTCATGAGCAGTTCTTC. Protein product: CASSFRGHEQFF.

V and J are TRBV19 and TRBJ1-1; the D gene is possibly TRBD1 (5 bases). Trimming shortened V by 5 bases and J by 0 bases, and 10 bases separated the two germline ends. This CDR3 is built from 14 residues. Germline assignment: CDR1 LNHDA and CDR2 SQIVND (reference sequence). The CDR3: CASSSTALNTEAFF. As DNA, the CDR3 is TGTGCCAGTAGTTCGACAGCCTTGAACACTGAAGCTTTCTTT.